The 20 T cell receptor beta chains below were found in one sample sequenced in a study of molecular identifiers for immune sequencing clone quantification. TCRdb itself ran the PCR reads through MiXCR, one entry per CDR3 protein. The sample has roughly 71,000 distinct CDR3 sequences, under 20% seen once. Sequenced input: naive CD8+ T cells from blood, with Jurkat cell RNA spiked in. The subset is: FACS-sorted CD8+CD4-CCR7+CD45RA+ naive T cells. The receptors come from a human donor in good health. Some libraries in this study had Jurkat cell RNA spiked in.

There are many counts of this clonotype. The chain combines TRBV10-3 with TRBJ1-1; no clear D gene. V was clipped by 0 bases and J by 0 bases, with 8 bases between them. The CDR3 extends over 15 amino acids. The germline V gene has CDR1 ENHRY and CDR2 SYGVKD. CDR3 in amino acids: CAISESQIMNTEAFF. Here the CDR3 DNA reads TGTGCCATCAGTGAGTCCCAAATCATGAACACTGAAGCTTTCTTT.

This clonotype was found a few times. Just one base apart from a much larger clone, this may be a read error. The V gene is TRBV6-2 or TRBV6-3, the J gene TRBJ2-1; 9 nucleotides agree with TRBD2. J lost 3 bases, V lost 6 bases, and 6 bases had no gene match. Looked up from germline, CDR1 is MNHEY and CDR2 is SVGEGT. The CDR3 totals 15 residues. The CDR3: CASSTGGRGYNEQFF. The CDR3 nucleotides read TGTGCCAGCAGCACTGGCGGGAGGGGCTACAATGAGCAGTTCTTC.

In its sample, this clonotype was seen many times. CDR3 loop: CASSIDPTSRYEQYF. CDR3 coding DNA: TGTGCCAGTAGTATAGACCCTACTAGCCGATACGAGCAGTACTTC. This rearrangement joins TRBV19 to TRBJ2-7; D might be TRBD2 (6 bases). Between the trimmed V and J ends, which lost 0 bases and 4 bases, there was a span of 13 bases. The germline V gene encodes CDR1 LNHDA and CDR2 SQIVND (reference sequence). The CDR3 length is 15 residues.

This clonotype has only a few counts. One base away lies a much larger clone, so this may be a sequencing read error. The J gene is TRBJ2-3, the V gene TRBV9; 9 bases are a match to TRBD2. The germline V gene has CDR1 SGDLS and CDR2 YYNGEE. This CDR3 spans 16 amino acids. This chain's CDR3 is CASSVVAGGPSDMQYF. DNA of the CDR3: TGTGCCAGCAGCGTAGTTGCGGGAGGGCCGTCAGATATGCAGTATTTT.

Details on this clonotype: This may stem from a read error, because a much larger clone lies one nucleotide away. The V and J genes are TRBV6-2 or TRBV6-3 and TRBJ2-3; the match to TRBD2 covers 10 bases. CDR1 is MNHEY and CDR2 is SVGEGT in the germline V gene. The ends lost 7 bases at V and 0 bases at J; junction bases unmatched: 4. CDR3 size: 15 residues. CDR3 nucleotide sequence: TGTGCCAGCAAAAAGACTAGCGGGAGCACAGATACGCAGTATTTT. Translation gives CASKKTSGSTDTQYF.

This clonotype was detected many times. V and J are TRBV7-3 and TRBJ2-7; TRBD1 matches at 7 bases. Trimming at V came to 5 bases and at J to 9 bases, leaving 7 bases not matched to a gene. The CDR3 has 12 residues. Germline CDR1 reads SGHTA; CDR2 reads FQGTGA. Written as DNA, the CDR3 is TGTGCCAGCAGCCTTCGGGACAGAGGGCAGTACTTC. Translation gives CASSLRDRGQYF.

This clonotype was picked up many times. The CDR3 nucleotides are TGTGCCAGCAGCTTAGCGGGGCGCGGTGAGCAGTACTTC. Its protein is CASSLAGRGEQYF. This sequence joins TRBV7-9 and TRBJ2-7, with D perhaps matching TRBD1 (5 bases). From germline, CDR1 is SEHNR and CDR2 FQNEAQ (reference sequence). V was clipped by 0 bases and J by 7 bases, with 10 bases between them. The CDR3 has 13 amino acids.

This clonotype was counted only a few times. This chain uses TRBV7-9 with TRBJ2-7; no definite D call. This CDR3 is 14 amino acids long. Germline values: CDR1 SEHNR, CDR2 FQNEAQ (reference sequence). The germline V and J ends were trimmed by 4 bases and 6 bases, with 16 bases remaining between them. This chain's CDR3 is CASSSRWMETEQYF. CDR3 bases: TGTGCCAGCAGCTCCCGATGGATGGAGACCGAGCAGTACTTC.

Regarding this clonotype: A much larger clone sits a single nucleotide away, making a read error possible. Without the conserved terminal phenylalanine or tryptophan, this CDR3 likely stems from a read error. The V gene is TRBV29-1, the J gene TRBJ2-7, with 9 bases identical to TRBD1. Looked up from germline, CDR1 is SQVTM and CDR2 is ANQGSEA. The CDR3 is 14 residues long. V was pared by 0 bases and J by 3 bases, with 3 bases of the junction left unmatched. The CDR3 protein is CSVEEQGQGYEQYS. CDR3 in DNA: TGCAGCGTTGAAGAGCAGGGACAGGGCTACGAGCAGTACTCC.

This clonotype was recorded at least ten times. V and J are TRBV4-2 and TRBJ2-7, with D uncertain. This CDR3 is built from 14 residues. Germline V gene sequence: CDR1 LGHNA, CDR2 YNFKEQ. V lost 3 bases and J lost 0, with 9 bases in between. The CDR3 DNA reads as TGTGCCAGCAGCCACACGGGTGCCTCCTACGAGCAGTACTTC. It is translated as CASSHTGASYEQYF.

This clonotype was seen a handful of times. The chain employs TRBV13 and TRBJ2-1; 12 bases align to TRBD2. The CDR3 runs to 16 residues. V lost 5 bases to trimming and J lost 3 bases; unmatched junction nucleotides: 5. The germline CDR1 and CDR2 sequences are PRHDT and FYEKMQ (reference sequence). The CDR3 DNA follows: TGTGCCAGCAGCGGCGGACTAGCGGGACACTACAATGAGCAGTTCTTC. As protein: CASSGGLAGHYNEQFF.

This chain joins TRBV30 and TRBJ2-4; D is possibly TRBD2 (6 bases). CDR3 length equals 14 residues. Germline V gene sequence: CDR1 GTSNPN, CDR2 SVGIG (reference sequence). Trimming removed 5 bases at V and 9 bases at J, with 20 bases between. The CDR3 DNA reads as TGTGCCTGGGGTGCCGGGGACTGGCGAAGCATTCAGTACTTC. It codes for CAWGAGDWRSIQYF.

This clonotype was found many times. The chain is built from TRBV9 and TRBJ2-7; no firm D call. CDR1 and CDR2 (germline): SGDLS, YYNGEE. V was pared by 3 bases and J by 5 bases, with 12 bases between. The CDR3 covers 13 residues. The CDR3: CASSAGPGDEQYF. CDR3 nucleotides: TGTGCCAGCAGCGCTGGGCCGGGCGACGAGCAGTACTTC. Based on the CDR3 plus reference TRBV9 and TRBJ2-7, the full variable domain is DSGVTQTPKHLITATGQRVTLRCSPRSGDLSVYWYQQSLDQGLQFLIQYYNGEERAKGNILERFSAQQFPDLHSELNLSSLELGDSALYFCASSAGPGDEQYFGPGTRLTVT.

Remarks on this clonotype: Being one base from a much bigger clone, this may be a read error. V and J are TRBV30 and TRBJ2-3; 8 bases align to TRBD1. Germline-derived CDR1 and CDR2 are GTSNPN and SVGIG (reference sequence). The CDR3 length is 15 residues. Here the CDR3 DNA reads TGTGCCCGGAGTGTAGGGACAGGCGACAGGGATACGCAGTATTTT. Protein sequence: CARSVGTGDRDTQYF.

Ten or more counts support this clonotype. V is TRBV7-9 and J is TRBJ2-7, with D perhaps TRBD2 (5 bases). The CDR3 is made up of 12 amino acids. Germline assignment: CDR1 SEHNR and CDR2 FQNEAQ (reference sequence). Trimming cost V 4 bases and J 7 bases, with 11 bases left between them. The CDR3 nucleotides read TGTGCCAGCAGCTACTCCACGGGGGAGCAGTACTTC. This gives the protein CASSYSTGEQYF.

This clonotype has at least ten counts. This chain uses TRBV12-3 or TRBV12-4 with TRBJ2-3; D uncertain. Trimming pared 5 bases from V and 4 bases from J, leaving 7 bases between. This CDR3 spans 12 amino acids. This CDR3 is CASSPFSDTQYF. As DNA, the CDR3 is TGTGCCAGCAGTCCTTTCTCAGATACGCAGTATTTT.

This chain connects TRBV11-2 to TRBJ2-1; no clear D. CDR1 and CDR2 (germline): SGHAT, FQNNGV. There are 13 residues in the CDR3. Trimming pared 3 bases from V and 8 bases from J, leaving 11 bases between. CDR3 sequence reads: CASSFGVSDEQFF. The DNA of the CDR3 is TGTGCCAGCAGCTTCGGAGTGAGCGATGAGCAGTTCTTC.

This clonotype came up a few times. The chain uses TRBV7-9 and TRBJ1-5, with a possible D match to TRBD1 (5 bases). The CDR3 has 14 residues. Germline V lookup: CDR1 SEHNR, CDR2 FQNEAQ (reference sequence). V was cut by 5 bases and J by 2 bases, with 10 bases left in between. In nucleotides, the CDR3 is TGTGCCAGCAGCCAGACAGTTGGCAATCAGCCCCAGCATTTT. Residues: CASSQTVGNQPQHF.

This clonotype was detected only a few times. This may be a read error: a much more frequent sequence differs by one nucleotide. The CDR3, as DNA: TGTGCCAGCAGCCCTCGGACTGGCGGGGGAACAGATACGCAGTATTTT. Its translation is CASSPRTGGGTDTQYF. This chain connects TRBV3-1 to TRBJ2-3; 7 bases match TRBD2. This CDR3 is 16 amino acids long. Germline trimming cut 4 bases from V and 3 bases from J; bases unmatched to any gene: 10. The germline CDR1 and CDR2 sequences are LGHDT and YNNKEL (reference sequence).

This clonotype was detected ten times or more. The chain links TRBV13 to TRBJ1-1, with unresolved D. The CDR3 is 15 amino acids. Germline lookup yields CDR1 PRHDT and CDR2 FYEKMQ (reference sequence). Trimming took 6 bases from V and 1 from J, leaving 15 bases between them. CDR3 sequence (DNA): TGTGCCAGCAGAGTTACTACGGGGAGGAACACTGAAGCTTTCTTT. Its translation is CASRVTTGRNTEAFF.